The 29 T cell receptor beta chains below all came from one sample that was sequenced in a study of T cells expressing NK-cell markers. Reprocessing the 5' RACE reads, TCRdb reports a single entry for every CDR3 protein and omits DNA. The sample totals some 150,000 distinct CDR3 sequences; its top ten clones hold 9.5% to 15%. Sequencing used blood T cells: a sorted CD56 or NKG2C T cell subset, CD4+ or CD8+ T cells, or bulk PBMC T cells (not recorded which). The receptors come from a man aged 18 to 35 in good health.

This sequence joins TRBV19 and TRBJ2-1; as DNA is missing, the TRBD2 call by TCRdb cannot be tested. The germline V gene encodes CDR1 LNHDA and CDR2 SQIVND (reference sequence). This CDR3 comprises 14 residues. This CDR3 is CASSRTSGYNEQFF.

This CDR3 is CASSAYFERTDTQYF. V is TRBV6-4 and J is TRBJ2-3. CDR1 and CDR2 (germline): MRHNA, SNTAGT. The CDR3 spans 15 residues.

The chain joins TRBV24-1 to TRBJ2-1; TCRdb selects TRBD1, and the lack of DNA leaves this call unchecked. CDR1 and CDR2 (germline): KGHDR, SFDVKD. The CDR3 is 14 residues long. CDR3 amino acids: CATSEMDGNNEQFF.

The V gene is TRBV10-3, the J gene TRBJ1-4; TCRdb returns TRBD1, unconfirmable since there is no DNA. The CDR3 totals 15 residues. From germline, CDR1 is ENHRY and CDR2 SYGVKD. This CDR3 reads CAISETRGPNEKLFF.

The CDR3 spells CASENRVDNEQFF. J is TRBJ2-1 and V is TRBV27; with no DNA, the TCRdb D assignment of TRBD1 cannot be verified. The CDR3 covers 13 residues. The germline V gene has CDR1 MNHEY and CDR2 SMNVEV (reference sequence).

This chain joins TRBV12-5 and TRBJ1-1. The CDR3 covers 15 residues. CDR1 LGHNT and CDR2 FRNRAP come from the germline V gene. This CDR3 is CASGPFFLNNTEAFF.

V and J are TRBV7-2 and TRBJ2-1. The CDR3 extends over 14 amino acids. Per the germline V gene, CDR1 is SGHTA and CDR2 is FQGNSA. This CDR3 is CASSFPGLHNEQFF.

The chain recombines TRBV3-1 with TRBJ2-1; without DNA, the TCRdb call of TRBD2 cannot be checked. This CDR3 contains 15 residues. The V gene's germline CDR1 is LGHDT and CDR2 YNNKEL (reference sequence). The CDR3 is CASSQVARGNNEQFF.

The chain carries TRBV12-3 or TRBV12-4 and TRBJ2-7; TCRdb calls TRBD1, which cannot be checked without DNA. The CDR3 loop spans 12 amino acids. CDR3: CASSPGRDEQYF.

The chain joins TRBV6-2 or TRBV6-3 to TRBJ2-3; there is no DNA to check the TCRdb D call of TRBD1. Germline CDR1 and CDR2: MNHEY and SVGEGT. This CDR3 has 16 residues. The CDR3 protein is CASSSMKPNWGDTQYF.

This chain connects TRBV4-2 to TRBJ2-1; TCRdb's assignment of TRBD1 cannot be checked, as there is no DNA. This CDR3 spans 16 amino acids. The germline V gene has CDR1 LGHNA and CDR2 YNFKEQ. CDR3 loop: CASSQDLGGGLNEQFF.

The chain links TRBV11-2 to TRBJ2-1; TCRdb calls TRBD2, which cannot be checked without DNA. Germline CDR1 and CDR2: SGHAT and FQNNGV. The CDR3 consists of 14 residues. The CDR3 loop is CASGGGVSYNEQFF.

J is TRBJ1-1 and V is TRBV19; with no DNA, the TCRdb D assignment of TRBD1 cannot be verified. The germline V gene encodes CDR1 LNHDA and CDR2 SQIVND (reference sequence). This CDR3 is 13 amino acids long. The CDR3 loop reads CASALTWGSEAFF.

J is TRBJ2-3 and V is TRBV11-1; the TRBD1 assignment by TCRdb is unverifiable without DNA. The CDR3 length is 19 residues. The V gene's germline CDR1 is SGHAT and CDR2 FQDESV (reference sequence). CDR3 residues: CASSSWYPGQSSSTDTQYF.

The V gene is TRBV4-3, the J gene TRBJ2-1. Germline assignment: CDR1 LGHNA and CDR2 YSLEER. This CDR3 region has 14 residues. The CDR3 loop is CASSQDRYYNEQFF.

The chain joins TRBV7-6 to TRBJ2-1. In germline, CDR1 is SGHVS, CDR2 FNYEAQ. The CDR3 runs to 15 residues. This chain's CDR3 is CASSFRESSYNEQFF.

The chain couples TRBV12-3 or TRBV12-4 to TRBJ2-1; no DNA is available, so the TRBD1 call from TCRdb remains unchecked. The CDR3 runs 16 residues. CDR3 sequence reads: CASSFTGERPPWGQFF.

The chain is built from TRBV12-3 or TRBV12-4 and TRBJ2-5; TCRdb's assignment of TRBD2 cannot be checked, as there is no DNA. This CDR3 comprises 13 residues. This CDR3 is CASSSGPTETQYF.

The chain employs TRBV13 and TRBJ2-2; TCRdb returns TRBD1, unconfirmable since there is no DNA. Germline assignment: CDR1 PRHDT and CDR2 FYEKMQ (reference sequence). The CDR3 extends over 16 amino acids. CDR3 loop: CASSIGQGALPGELFF.

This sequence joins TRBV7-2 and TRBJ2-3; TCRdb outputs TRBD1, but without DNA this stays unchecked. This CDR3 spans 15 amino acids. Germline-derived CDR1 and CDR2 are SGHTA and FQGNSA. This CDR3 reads CASSYLTPGQDTQYF.

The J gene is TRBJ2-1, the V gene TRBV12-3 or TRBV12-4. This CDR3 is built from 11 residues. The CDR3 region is CASSFGVQQFF.

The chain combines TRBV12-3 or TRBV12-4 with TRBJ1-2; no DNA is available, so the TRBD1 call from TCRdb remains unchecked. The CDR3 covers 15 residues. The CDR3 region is CASSSFGQGLVGYTF.

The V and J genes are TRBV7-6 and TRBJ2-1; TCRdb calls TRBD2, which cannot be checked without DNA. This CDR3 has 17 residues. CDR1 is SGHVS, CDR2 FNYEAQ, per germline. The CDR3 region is CASSRDRAGVRNNEQFF. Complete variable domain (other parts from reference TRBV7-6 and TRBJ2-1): GAGVSQSPRYKVTKRGQDVALRCDPISGHVSLYWYRQALGQGPEFLTYFNYEAQQDKSGLPNDRFSAERPEGSISTLTIQRTEQRDSAMYRCASSRDRAGVRNNEQFFGPGTRLTVL.

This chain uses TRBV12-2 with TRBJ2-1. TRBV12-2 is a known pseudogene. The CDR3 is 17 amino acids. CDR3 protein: CASRLALSGRGGNEQFF.

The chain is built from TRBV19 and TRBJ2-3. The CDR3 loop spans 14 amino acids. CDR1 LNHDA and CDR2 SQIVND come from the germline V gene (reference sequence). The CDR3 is CASSIPNLEDTQYF.

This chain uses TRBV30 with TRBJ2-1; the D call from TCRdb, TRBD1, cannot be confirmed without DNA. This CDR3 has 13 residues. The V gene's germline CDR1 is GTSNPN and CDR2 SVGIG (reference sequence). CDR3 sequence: CAWSQTGGNEQFF.

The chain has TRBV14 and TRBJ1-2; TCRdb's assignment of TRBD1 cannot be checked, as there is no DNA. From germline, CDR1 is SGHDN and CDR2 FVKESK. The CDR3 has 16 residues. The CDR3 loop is CASSQVLTGMDYGYTF. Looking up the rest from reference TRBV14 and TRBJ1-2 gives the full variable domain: EAGVTQFPSHSVIEKGQTVTLRCDPISGHDNLYWYRRVMGKEIKFLLHFVKESKQDESGMPNNRFLAERTGGTYSTLKVQPAELEDSGVYFCASSQVLTGMDYGYTFGSGTRLTVV.

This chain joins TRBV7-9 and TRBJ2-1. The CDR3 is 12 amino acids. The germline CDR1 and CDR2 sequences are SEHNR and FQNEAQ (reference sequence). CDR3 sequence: CASSATPNEQFF.

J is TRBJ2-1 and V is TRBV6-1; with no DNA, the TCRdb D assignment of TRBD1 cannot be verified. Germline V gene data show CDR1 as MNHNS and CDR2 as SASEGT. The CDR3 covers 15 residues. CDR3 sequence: CASRTPGTDYNEQFF.